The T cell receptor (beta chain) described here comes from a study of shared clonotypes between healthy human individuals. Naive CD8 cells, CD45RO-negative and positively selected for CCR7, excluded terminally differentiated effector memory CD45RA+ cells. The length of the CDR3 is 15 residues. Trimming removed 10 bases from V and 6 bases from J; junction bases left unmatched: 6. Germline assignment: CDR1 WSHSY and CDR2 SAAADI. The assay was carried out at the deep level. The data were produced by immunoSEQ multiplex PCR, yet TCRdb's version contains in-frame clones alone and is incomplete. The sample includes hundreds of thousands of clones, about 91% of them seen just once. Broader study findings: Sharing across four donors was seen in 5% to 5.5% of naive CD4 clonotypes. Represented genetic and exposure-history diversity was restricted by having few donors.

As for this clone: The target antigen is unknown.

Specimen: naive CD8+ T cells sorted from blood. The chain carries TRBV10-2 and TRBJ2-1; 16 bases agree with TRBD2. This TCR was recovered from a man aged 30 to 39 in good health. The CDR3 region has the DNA TGCGCCACTGCCGGGACTAGCGGGAGGGCCAATGAGCAGTTCTTC. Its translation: CATAGTSGRANEQFF.